The source of this T cell receptor beta chain is a study of OX40 agonist ivuxolimab in advanced cancers. In the study overall: Three partial responders included one hepatocellular carcinoma patient and two cutaneous melanoma patients.

The study's findings and limits: Among the least clonally expanded were partial responders at 0.1-3.0 mg/kg. Antigen specificity of clonally expanded peripheral T cells was not established.

Repertoires were generated with immunoSEQ multiplex PCR, while TCRdb's copy carries only in-frame clones and drops some. The data hold 72,000 or so clones, with about 84% observed a single time. Excluded were patients having autoimmune disease history or systemic immunosuppression. Regarding this clone: Its antigen remains unidentified.

This receptor was identified in an adult with an advanced solid tumor such as melanoma, head and neck, liver or kidney cancer. The sequencing here drew on CD4+ or CD8+ T cells sorted from blood, taken in a trial of the OX40 agonist ivuxolimab.

CDR3 residues: CASTRHTEAFF. The CDR3 DNA sequence: TGTGCCAGCACCCGTCACACTGAAGCTTTCTTT. This chain joins TRBV28 and TRBJ1-1; D is unclear. The V end was cut by 7 bases, the J end by 3 bases, with 6 bases between. Germline loops: CDR1 MDHEN, CDR2 SYDVKM. The CDR3 runs 11 residues.